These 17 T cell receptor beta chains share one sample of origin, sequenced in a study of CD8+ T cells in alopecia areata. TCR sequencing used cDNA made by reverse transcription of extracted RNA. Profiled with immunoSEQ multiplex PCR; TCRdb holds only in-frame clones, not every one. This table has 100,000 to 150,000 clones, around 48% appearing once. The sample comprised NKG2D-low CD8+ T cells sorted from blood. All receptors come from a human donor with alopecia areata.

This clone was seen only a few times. The CDR3 DNA sequence: TGTGCCAGCACCCGGGACAGACCCTACGAGCAGTACTTC. This gives the protein CASTRDRPYEQYF. The chain couples TRBV21-1 to TRBJ2-7; the table gives TRBD1 as D, unverified against the DNA. TRBV21-1 is designated a pseudogene. This CDR3 has 13 amino acids.

The CDR3 sequence is CASSQADRQYF. As DNA, the CDR3 is TGCGCCAGCAGCCAAGCCGACAGGCAGTACTTC. J is TRBJ2-7 and V is TRBV4-1, with D possibly matching TRBD1 (5 bases). Trimming took 1 base from V and 9 from J, leaving 7 bases between them. CDR1 is MGHRA and CDR2 is YSYEKL in the germline V gene. The CDR3 has 11 amino acids.

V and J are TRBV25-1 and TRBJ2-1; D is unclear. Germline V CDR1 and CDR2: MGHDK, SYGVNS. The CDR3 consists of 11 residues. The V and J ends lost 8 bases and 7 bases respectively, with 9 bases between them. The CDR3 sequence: CASCEENEQFF. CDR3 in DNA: TGTGCCAGCTGCGAGGAAAATGAGCAGTTCTTC.

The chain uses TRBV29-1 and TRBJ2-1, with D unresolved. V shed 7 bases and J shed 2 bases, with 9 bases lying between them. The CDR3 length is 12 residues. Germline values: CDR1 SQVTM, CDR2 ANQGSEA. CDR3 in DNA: TGCAGCGCCTACCTGACCTACAATGAGCAGTTCTTC. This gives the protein CSAYLTYNEQFF.

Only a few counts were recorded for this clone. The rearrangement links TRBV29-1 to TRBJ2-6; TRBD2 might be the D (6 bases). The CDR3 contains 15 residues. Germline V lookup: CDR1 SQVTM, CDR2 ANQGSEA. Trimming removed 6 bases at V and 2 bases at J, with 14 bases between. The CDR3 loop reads CSVISGTAGANVLTF. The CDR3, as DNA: TGCAGCGTCATCTCAGGGACTGCTGGGGCCAACGTCCTGACTTTC.

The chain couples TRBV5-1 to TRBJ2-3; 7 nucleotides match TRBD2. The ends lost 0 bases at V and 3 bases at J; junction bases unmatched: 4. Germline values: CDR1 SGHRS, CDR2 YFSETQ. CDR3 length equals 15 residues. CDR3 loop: CASSLEQRGTDTQYF. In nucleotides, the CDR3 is TGCGCCAGCAGCTTGGAACAGCGGGGTACAGATACGCAGTATTTT. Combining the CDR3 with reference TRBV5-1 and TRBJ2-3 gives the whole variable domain KAGVTQTPRYLIKTRGQQVTLSCSPISGHRSVSWYQQTPGQGLQFLFEYFSETQRNKGNFPGRFSGRQFSNSRSEMNVSTLELGDSALYLCASSLEQRGTDTQYFGPGTRLTVL.

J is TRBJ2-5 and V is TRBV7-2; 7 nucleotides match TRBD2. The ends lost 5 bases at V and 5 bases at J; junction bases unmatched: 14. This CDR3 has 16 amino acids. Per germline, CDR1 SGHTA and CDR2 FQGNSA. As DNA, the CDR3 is TGTGCCAGCAGCCACCTGCCAGCGGGGATCGGGGAGACCCAGTACTTC. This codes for CASSHLPAGIGETQYF.

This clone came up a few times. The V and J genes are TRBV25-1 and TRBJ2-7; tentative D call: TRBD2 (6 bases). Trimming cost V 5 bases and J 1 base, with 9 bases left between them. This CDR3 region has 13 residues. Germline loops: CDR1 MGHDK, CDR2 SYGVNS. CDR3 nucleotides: TGTGCCAGCAGTCCCGGGGGATCCTACGAGCAGTACTTC. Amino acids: CASSPGGSYEQYF.

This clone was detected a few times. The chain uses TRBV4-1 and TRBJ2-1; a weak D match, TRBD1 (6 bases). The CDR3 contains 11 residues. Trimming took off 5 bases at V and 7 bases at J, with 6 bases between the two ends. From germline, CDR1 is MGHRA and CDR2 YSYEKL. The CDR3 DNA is TGCGCCAGCAGCACAGGGAATGAGCAGTTCTTC. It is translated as CASSTGNEQFF.

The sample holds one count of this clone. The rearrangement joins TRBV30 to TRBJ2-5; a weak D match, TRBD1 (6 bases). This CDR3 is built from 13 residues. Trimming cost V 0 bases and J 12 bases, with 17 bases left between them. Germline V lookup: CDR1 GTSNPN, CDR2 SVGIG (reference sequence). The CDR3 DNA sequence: TGTGCCTGGAGTGTACGGTTCGAAGAGGGGGAGTACTTC. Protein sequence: CAWSVRFEEGEYF.

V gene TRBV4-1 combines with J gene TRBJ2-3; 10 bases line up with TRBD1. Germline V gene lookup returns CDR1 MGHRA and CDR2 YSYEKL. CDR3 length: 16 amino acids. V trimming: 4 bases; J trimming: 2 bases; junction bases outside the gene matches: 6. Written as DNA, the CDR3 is TGCGCCAGCAGCCTACCCGGGACAGGGGACACAGATACGCAGTATTTT. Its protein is CASSLPGTGDTDTQYF.

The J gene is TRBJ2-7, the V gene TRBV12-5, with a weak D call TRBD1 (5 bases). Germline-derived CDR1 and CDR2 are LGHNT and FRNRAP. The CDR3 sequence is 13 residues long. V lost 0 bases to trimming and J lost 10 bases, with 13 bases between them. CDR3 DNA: TGTGCTAGTGGTTTGGTACTCACAGGTCCCCAGTACTTC. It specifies CASGLVLTGPQYF.

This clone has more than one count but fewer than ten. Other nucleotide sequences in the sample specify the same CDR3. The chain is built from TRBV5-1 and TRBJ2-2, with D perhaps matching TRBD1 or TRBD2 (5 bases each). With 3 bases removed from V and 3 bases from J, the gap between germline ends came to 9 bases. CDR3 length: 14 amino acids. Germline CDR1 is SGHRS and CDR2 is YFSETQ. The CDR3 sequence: CASSSGTDTGELFF. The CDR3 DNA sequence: TGCGCCAGCAGCTCCGGGACGGACACCGGGGAGCTGTTTTTT. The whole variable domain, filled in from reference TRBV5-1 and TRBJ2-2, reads KAGVTQTPRYLIKTRGQQVTLSCSPISGHRSVSWYQQTPGQGLQFLFEYFSETQRNKGNFPGRFSGRQFSNSRSEMNVSTLELGDSALYLCASSSGTDTGELFFGEGSRLTVL.

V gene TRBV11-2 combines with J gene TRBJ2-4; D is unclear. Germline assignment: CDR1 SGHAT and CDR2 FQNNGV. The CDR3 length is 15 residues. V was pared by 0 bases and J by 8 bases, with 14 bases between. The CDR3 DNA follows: TGTGCCAGCAGCTTAGATTTCGGCGGAAGGGACATTCAGTACTTC. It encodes CASSLDFGGRDIQYF.

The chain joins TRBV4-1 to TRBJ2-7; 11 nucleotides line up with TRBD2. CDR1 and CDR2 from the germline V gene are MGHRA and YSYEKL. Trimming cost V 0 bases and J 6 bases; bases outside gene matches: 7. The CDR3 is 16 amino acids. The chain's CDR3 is CASSQEGTGTSGEQYF. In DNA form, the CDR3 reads TGCGCCAGCAGCCAAGAGGGTACCGGGACTAGCGGCGAGCAGTACTTC.

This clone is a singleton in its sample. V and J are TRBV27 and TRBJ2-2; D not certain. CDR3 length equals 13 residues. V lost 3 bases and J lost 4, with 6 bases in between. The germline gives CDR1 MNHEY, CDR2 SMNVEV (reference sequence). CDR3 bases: TGTGCCAGCAGTTTCACGGTCACCGGGGAGCTGTTTTTT. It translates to CASSFTVTGELFF.

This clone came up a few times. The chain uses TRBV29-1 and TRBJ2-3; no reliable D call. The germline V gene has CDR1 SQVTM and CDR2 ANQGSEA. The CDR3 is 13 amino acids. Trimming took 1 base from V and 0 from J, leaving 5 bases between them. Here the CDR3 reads CSVEGDSTDTQYF. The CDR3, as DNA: TGCAGCGTTGAAGGGGATAGCACAGATACGCAGTATTTT.